These T cell receptor beta chains were read from a single sample in a study of beta chain features in type 1 diabetes. Sequencing used immunoSEQ multiplex PCR; TCRdb keeps in-frame clones, though not all of them. This table holds 300,000 or so clones, 13% to 15% found once. The sequenced sample consisted of naive CD4+ T cells from blood. Receptors originate from a man between 25 and 39 years old with type 1 diabetes. Both conserved end residues are part of each CDR3. The D gene is left open where the match is weak. Size is omitted from some rows. Given values are once, few, many or a class for expanded clones.

TGCGCCAGCCCTCTGGGAGGATCAGATACGCAGTATTTT	CASPLGGSDTQYF	TRBV23-1	TRBJ2-3	few	.
TGTGCCAGCAGCTATACTGTACGACTAGCGGGAGACAATGAGCAGTTCTTC	CASSYTVRLAGDNEQFF	TRBV9	TRBJ2-1	.	TRBD2
TGTGCCAGCAGCCCGGGAATCGGCTACGAGCAGTACTTC	CASSPGIGYEQYF	TRBV7-8	TRBJ2-7	few	.
TGTGCCAGCAGCGGCACCCCCTACGAGCAGTACTTC	CASSGTPYEQYF	TRBV7-9	TRBJ2-7	.	.
TGTGCCAGCAGTTCAGTAGGGGGTCGGACTGAAGCTTTCTTT	CASSSVGGRTEAFF	TRBV27	TRBJ1-1	once	.
TGTGCCAGCAGCCGGGGCTACGAGCAGTACTTC	CASSRGYEQYF	TRBV7-8	TRBJ2-7	few	.
TGCGCCAGCAGCTTGACACATTACAATGAGCAGTTCTTC	CASSLTHYNEQFF	TRBV5-1	TRBJ2-1	few	.
TGTGCCATCAGTGAGTCGACTTCTTACAATGAGCAGTTCTTC	CAISESTSYNEQFF	TRBV10-3	TRBJ2-1	few	.
TGTGCCAGCAGCCCCCGTCTTGTCGGGGAGCTGTTTTTT	CASSPRLVGELFF	TRBV5-6	TRBJ2-2	few	.
TGTGCCAGCAGCTTACGGGGGATATTTGGAGATACGCAGTATTTT	CASSLRGIFGDTQYF	TRBV7-8	TRBJ2-3	.	.
TGCAGCGTTGAGTTGGGGAGTAGAAAAGAGACCCAGTACTTC	CSVELGSRKETQYF	TRBV29-1	TRBJ2-5	few	.